One T cell receptor (beta chain) is described in this entry. Antigen: not known. The data originate from a study of blood T cells in healthy people across ages. This CDR3 spans 12 amino acids. Germline assignment: CDR1 SQVTM and CDR2 ANQGSEA. V was cut by 6 bases and J by 7 bases, with 12 bases left in between. Study conclusions and caveats: Diversity of TCR beta correlated strongly with naive T cell percentage. Diversity of TCR beta per million T cells declined in a roughly linear way with age.

Alongside a J-beta primer mix, a sample-barcoded 5' primer served in a second PCR lasting roughly 7 to 12 cycles. Each CDR3 protein gets one entry after TCRdb re-called the 5' RACE reads with MiXCR. The data hold approximately 850,000 distinct CDR3 sequences, with around 42% observed a single time. Sample: blood. The chain has TRBV29-1 and TRBJ2-2; D perhaps matches TRBD1 (6 bases). This TCR derives from a man in his sixties in good health. The CDR3 is CSVVQGHGELFF. In nucleotides, the CDR3 is TGCAGCGTAGTCCAGGGGCACGGGGAGCTGTTTTTT.